Described below is a single T cell receptor (beta chain) sequence and its context. Its specificity is not known. From germline, CDR1 is SGHTA and CDR2 FQGNSA. The length of the CDR3 is 15 residues. V was pared by 1 base and J by 6 bases, with 16 bases between. This sample was taken from a study of T cell responses to AZD1222 COVID-19 vaccine. Assay used: immunoSEQ multiplex PCR; TCRdb lists only in-frame clones, some missing. The sample holds 100,000 or so clones, over 75% seen once. General study results and limits: Repertoire sampling was restricted to post-peak T cell response timepoints. Among those given AZD1222, only five or six were seropositive at baseline. A reported finding is that nearly half of spike-specific TCRs target unmutated variant regions.

The rearrangement uses TRBV7-2 and TRBJ2-7; D ambiguous. Material: peripheral blood, obtained 28 days after the second AZD1222 dose. The source of this sequence is an adult who received the AZD1222 COVID-19 vaccine. The CDR3 DNA sequence: TGTGCCAGCAGCTTAGGTAGGAGCCCCAACCGCGAGCAGTACTTC. It encodes CASSLGRSPNREQYF.